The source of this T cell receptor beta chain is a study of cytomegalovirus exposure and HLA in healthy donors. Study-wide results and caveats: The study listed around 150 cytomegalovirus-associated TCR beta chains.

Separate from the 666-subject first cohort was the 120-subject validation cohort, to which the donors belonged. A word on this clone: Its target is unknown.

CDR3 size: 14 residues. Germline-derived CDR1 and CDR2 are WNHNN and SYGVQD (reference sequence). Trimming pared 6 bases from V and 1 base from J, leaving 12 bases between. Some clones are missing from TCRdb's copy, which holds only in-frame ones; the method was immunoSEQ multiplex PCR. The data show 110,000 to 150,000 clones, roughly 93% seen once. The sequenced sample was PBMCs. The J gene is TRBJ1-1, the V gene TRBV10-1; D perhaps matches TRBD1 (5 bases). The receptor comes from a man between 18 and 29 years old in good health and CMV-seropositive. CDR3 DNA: TGCGCCAGCAGACTACAGGAACGGAACACTGAAGCTTTCTTT. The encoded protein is CASRLQERNTEAFF.